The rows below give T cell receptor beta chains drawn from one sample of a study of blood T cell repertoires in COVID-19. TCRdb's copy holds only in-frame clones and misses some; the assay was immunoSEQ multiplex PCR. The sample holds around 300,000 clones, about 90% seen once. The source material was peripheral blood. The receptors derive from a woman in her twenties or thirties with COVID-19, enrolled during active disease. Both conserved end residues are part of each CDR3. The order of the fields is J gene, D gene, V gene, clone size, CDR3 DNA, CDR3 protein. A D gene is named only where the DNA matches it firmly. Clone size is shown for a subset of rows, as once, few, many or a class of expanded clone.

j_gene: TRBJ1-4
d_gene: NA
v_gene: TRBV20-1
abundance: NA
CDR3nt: TGCAGTGCTAATTTAAATGAAAAACTGTTTTTT
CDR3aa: CSANLNEKLFF

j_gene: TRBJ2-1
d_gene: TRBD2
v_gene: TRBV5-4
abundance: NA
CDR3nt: TGTGCCAGCAGTTTTCCCGGGGCAGCGGGAGCGAATGAGCAGTTCTTC
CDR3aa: CASSFPGAAGANEQFF

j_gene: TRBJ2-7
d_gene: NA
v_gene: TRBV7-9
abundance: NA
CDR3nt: TGTGCCAGCAGCTTAATTTCAGCGGTTGCCGAGCAGTACTTC
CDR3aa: CASSLISAVAEQYF

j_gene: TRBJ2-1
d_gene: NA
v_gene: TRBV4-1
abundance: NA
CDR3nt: TGCGCCAGCAGCCAAGCCCAGAATCTTGAGCAGTTCTTC
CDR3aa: CASSQAQNLEQFF

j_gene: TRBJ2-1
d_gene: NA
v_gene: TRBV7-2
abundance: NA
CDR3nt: TGTGCCAGCAGCTTAGCGTTAAGCGGCCCCTACAATGAGCAGTTCTTC
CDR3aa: CASSLALSGPYNEQFF

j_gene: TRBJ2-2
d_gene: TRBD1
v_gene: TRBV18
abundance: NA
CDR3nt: TGTGCCAGCTCACCACGGACAGGGGGCGCCACCGGGGAGCTGTTTTTT
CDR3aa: CASSPRTGGATGELFF

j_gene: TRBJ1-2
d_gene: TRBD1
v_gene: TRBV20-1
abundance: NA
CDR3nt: TGCAGTAGCTACAGGGGGCATGGCTACACCTTC
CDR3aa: CSSYRGHGYTF

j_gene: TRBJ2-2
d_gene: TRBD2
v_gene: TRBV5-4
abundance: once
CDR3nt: TGTGCCAGCATCAAGCCGGGACTAGCGGGAAACGGGGAGCTGTTTTTT
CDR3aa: CASIKPGLAGNGELFF

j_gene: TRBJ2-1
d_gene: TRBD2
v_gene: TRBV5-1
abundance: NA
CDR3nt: TGCGCCAGCAGCGCCGGGACTAGCGGTAACAATGAGCAGTTCTTC
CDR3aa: CASSAGTSGNNEQFF

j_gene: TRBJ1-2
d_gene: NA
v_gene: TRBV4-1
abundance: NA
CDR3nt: TGCGCCAGCAGCCAAGACTCATACTCCTATGGCTACACCTTC
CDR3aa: CASSQDSYSYGYTF

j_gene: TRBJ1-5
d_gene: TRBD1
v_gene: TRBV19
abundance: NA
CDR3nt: TGTGCCAGTACCCCGGCGGGACAGGGAATCGGTCAGCCCCAGCATTTT
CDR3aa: CASTPAGQGIGQPQHF

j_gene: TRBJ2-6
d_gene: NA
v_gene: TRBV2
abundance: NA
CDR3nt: TGTGCCAGCAGGGCGGACAGCGGCTCTGGGGCCAACGTCCTGACTTTC
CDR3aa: CASRADSGSGANVLTF

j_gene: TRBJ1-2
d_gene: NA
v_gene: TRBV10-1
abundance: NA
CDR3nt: TGCGCCAGCAGCCGGGTCTATGGCTACACCTTC
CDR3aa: CASSRVYGYTF

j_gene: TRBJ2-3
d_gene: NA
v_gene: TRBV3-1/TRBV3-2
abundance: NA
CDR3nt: TGTGCCAGCAGCCAAGATGGAGGGAGGTCAGATACGCAGTATTTT
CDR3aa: CASSQDGGRSDTQYF

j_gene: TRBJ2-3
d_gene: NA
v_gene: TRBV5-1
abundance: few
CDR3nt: TGCGCCAGCAGCTTGCAGCGGGTTACAGATACGCAGTATTTT
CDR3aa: CASSLQRVTDTQYF

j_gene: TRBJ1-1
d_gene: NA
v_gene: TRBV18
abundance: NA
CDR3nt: TGTGCCAGCTCACCAACCGAGGGTCTGGCGCTGAACACTGAAGCTTTCTTT
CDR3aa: CASSPTEGLALNTEAFF

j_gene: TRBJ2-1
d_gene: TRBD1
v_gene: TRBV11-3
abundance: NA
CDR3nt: TGTGCCAGCAGCTTGGGCAGGGGGTCCTACAATGAGCAGTTCTTC
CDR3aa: CASSLGRGSYNEQFF

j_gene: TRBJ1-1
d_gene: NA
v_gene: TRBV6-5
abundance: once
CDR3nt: TGTGCCAGCAGTTCCCCCAGGAGGGCCCACACTGAAGCTTTCTTT
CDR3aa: CASSSPRRAHTEAFF

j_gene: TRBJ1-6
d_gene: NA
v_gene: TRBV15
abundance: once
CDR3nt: TGTGCCACCTCGCCGGGCTATAATTCACCCCTCCACTTT
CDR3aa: CATSPGYNSPLHF

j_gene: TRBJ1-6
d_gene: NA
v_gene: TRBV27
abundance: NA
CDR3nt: TGTGCCAGCAGTTTATCCGGGGGGGAGACACCCCTCCACTTT
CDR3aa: CASSLSGGETPLHF

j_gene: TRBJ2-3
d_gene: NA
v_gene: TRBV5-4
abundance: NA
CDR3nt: TGTGCCAGCAGCTCCCTACTGGCGGGGAGTGGAGATACGCAGTATTTT
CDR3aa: CASSSLLAGSGDTQYF

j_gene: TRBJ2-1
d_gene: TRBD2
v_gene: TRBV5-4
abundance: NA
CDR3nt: TGTGCCAGCAGCCACGCCAGCGGGAGCTCCTACAATGAGCAGTTCTTC
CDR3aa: CASSHASGSSYNEQFF

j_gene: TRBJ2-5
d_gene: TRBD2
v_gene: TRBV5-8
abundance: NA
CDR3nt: TGTGCCAGCAGCTTGGGAACTAGCGGGAGAGGGGAGACCCAGTACTTC
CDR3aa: CASSLGTSGRGETQYF

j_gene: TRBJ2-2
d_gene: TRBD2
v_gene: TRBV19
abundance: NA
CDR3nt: TGTGCCAGTAGTATAGGGGGACTAGCGGGACTGGAGGTTACCGGGGAGCTGTTTTTT
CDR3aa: CASSIGGLAGLEVTGELFF

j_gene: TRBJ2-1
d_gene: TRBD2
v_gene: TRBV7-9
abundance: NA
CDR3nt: TGTGCCAGCAGCTTAGTGGCGGGAGGGCCTACCTATGAGCAGTTCTTC
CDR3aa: CASSLVAGGPTYEQFF

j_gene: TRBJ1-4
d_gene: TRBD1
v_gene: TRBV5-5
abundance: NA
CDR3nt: TGTGCCAGCAGCAGGACTACAGGGGGCTCGGAAAAACTGTTTTTT
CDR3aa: CASSRTTGGSEKLFF

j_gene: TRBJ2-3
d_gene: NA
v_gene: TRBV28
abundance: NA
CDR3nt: TGTGCCAGCAGTTTAAGACCCAAGCGGAGGACCTCAGATACGCAGTATTTT
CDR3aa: CASSLRPKRRTSDTQYF

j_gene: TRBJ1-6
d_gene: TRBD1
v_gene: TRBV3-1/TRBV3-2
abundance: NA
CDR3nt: TGTGCCAGCAGTCACATCACAGGGGCCTATAATTCACCCCTCCACTTT
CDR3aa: CASSHITGAYNSPLHF